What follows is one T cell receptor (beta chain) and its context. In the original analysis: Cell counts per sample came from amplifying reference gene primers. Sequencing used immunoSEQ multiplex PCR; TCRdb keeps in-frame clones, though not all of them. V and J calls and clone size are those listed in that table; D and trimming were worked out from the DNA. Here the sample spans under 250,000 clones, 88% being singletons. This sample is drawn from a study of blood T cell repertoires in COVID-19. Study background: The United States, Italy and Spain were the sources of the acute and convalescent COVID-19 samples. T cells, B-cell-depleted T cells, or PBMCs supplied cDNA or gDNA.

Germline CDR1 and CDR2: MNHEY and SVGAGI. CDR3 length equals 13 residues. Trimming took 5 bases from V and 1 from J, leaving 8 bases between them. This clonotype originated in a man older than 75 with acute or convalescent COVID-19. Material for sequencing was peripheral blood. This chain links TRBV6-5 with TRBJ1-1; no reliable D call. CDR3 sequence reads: CASSIGGNTEAFF. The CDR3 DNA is TGTGCCAGCAGTATTGGAGGGAACACTGAAGCTTTCTTT.